This T cell receptor (beta chain) comes out of a study of blood T cells in healthy people across ages. For the second PCR, which ran for roughly 7 to 11 cycles, a sample-barcoded 5' primer and a J-beta primer mix were used. Every cDNA was tagged by a template-switch adaptor with 12 random nucleotides. TCRdb redid the calling of the 5' RACE reads with MiXCR, one entry per CDR3 protein. The repertoire holds 950,000 to 1,200,000 distinct CDR3 sequences, with under 40% as singletons. Germline V gives CDR1 PRHDT, CDR2 FYEKMQ (reference sequence). The CDR3 is made up of 14 amino acids. This clonotype originated in a man aged 18 to 29 in good health. The chain combines TRBV13 with TRBJ2-1; maybe TRBD2 (6 bases). The closer fit of TRBJ2-7 to the DNA end suggests the J call may be wrong. Input material: blood. The CDR3 loop is CASSLLRENNEQYF. CDR3 DNA sequence: TGTGCCAGCAGCTTACTCCGGGAGAACAATGAGCAGTACTTC.